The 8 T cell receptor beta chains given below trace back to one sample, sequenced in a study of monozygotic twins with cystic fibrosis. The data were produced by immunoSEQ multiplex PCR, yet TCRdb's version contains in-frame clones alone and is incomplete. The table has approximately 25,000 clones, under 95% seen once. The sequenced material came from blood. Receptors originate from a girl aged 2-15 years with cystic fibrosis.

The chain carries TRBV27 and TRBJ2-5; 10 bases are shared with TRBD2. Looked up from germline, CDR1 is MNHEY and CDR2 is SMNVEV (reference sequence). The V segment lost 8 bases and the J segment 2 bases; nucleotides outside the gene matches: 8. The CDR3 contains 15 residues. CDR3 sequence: CASGPGLAYQETQYF. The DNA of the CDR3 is TGTGCCAGCGGACCGGGACTAGCGTATCAAGAGACCCAGTACTTC.

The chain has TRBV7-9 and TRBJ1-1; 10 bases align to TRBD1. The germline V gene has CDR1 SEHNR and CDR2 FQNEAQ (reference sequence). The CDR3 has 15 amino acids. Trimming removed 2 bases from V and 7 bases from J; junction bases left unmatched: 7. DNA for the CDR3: TGTGCCAGCAGCTTATCCGGGACAGGGGTGAGTGAAGCTTTCTTT. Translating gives CASSLSGTGVSEAFF.

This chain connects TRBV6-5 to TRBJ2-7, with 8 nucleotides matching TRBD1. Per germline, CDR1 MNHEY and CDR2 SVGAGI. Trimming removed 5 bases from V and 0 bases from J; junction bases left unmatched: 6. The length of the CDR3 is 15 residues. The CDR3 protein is CASSPTGESSYEQYF. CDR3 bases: TGTGCCAGCAGTCCGACAGGGGAAAGCTCCTACGAGCAGTACTTC.

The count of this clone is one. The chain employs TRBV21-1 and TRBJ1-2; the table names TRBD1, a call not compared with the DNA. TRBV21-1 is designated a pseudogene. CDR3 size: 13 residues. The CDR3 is CASSGDTDWGYTF. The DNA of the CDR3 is TGTGCCAGCAGCGGCGACACCGATTGGGGCTACACCTTC.

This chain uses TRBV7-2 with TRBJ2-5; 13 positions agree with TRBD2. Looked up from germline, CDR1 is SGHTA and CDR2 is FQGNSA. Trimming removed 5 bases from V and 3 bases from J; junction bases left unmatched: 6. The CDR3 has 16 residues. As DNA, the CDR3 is TGTGCCAGCAGCCCCTGGACTAGCGGGGGAAAAGAGACCCAGTACTTC. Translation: CASSPWTSGGKETQYF. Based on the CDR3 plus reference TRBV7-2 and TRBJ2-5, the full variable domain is GAGVSQSPSNKVTEKGKDVELRCDPISGHTALYWYRQSLGQGLEFLIYFQGNSAPDKSGLPSDRFSAERTGGSVSTLTIQRTQQEDSAVYLCASSPWTSGGKETQYFGPGTRLLVL.

The CDR3 DNA sequence: TGTGCCAGCAGCTTAGACAGTTATAGCAATCAGCCCCAGCATTTT. As protein: CASSLDSYSNQPQHF. The V call is TRBV7-8, the J call TRBJ1-5; D is undetermined. The CDR3 loop spans 15 amino acids. V gave up 1 base and J gave up 0 bases, with 7 bases separating them. CDR1 and CDR2 from the germline V gene are SGHVS and FQNEAQ.

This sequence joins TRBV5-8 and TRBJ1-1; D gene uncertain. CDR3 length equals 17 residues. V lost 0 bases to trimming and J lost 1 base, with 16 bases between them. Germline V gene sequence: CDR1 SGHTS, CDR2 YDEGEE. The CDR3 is CASSLASSEDPNTEAFF. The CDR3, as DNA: TGTGCCAGCAGCTTGGCTTCGTCTGAGGACCCGAACACTGAAGCTTTCTTT.

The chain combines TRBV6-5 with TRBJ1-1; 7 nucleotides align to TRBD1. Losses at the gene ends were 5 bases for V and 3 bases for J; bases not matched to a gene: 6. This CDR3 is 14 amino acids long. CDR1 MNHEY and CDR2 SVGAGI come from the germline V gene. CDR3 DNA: TGTGCCAGCAGTGAACAGGGGTCCTACACTGAAGCTTTCTTT. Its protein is CASSEQGSYTEAFF.